This entry describes one TCR beta chain. Sequencing used immunoSEQ multiplex PCR; TCRdb keeps in-frame clones, though not all of them. The table records about 110,000 clones, about 70% of them present only once. The sample originates from a study of shared clonotypes between healthy human individuals. Sequenced material: memory CD8+ T cells sorted from blood. This sample's subset: CD45RO+ cells pooled with CCR7-negative TemRA cells. The source of this sequence is a woman in her twenties or thirties in good health.

As DNA, the CDR3 is TGTGCCAGCAGTGAATCACCAGACAGGGGGGGTCAGCCCCAGCATTTT. It is translated as CASSESPDRGGQPQHF. The V and J genes are TRBV6-1 and TRBJ1-5; 9 positions match TRBD1. This CDR3 region has 16 residues. CDR1 is MNHNS and CDR2 is SASEGT in the germline V gene. J lost 6 bases, V lost 2 bases, and 8 bases had no gene match.